This T cell receptor beta chain appears in the sequencing data of a study of blood T cell repertoires in COVID-19. Looking at the study overall: The United States, Italy and Spain provided the acute and convalescent COVID-19 samples. Sources were T cells, B-cell-depleted T cells, or PBMCs; the material itself was cDNA or gDNA.

Per the germline V gene, CDR1 is SGHKS and CDR2 is YYEKEE (reference sequence). This CDR3 spans 14 amino acids. The V end was cut by 2 bases, the J end by 0 bases, with 6 bases between. Cohort allocation depended upon clinical history that participants reported. Original analysis: The assay estimated nucleated cells by amplifying reference gene primers. Libraries were prepared by immunoSEQ multiplex PCR; TCRdb keeps only in-frame clonotypes and omits some of them. That table gives V, J and clone size, and the DNA gave D and trimming. Of 270,000 or so clones in the sample, around 93% were seen once. This chain links TRBV5-5 with TRBJ1-3; D remains unclear. This sequence originates from a man between 40 and 49 years old who had been exposed to COVID-19. The specimen sequenced was PBMCs or T cells enriched from blood (not recorded which). The CDR3 DNA reads as TGTGCCAGCAGCTTACAGAGCTCTGGAAACACCATATATTTT. It codes for CASSLQSSGNTIYF.